This TCR beta chain was found in a study of cytomegalovirus exposure and HLA in healthy donors. Background on the study: In a previous analysis, approximately 110 million unique TCR beta sequences were found from 150 million to 200 million T cells. Regarding the study as a whole: For TCR beta chains, V- and J-gene trimming was later linked to a missense DCLRE1C variant.

Details on this clone: Its antigen is not identified.

Primers for the PCR totalled 60 Vbeta and 13 Jbeta. As handled by the study authors: Roughly 11 million of the 80 million or so unique TCR beta chains counted in a later analysis were shared. Only in-frame clones appear in the TCRdb table, and some are missing; sequencing was by immunoSEQ multiplex PCR. V and J calls and clone size come straight from that table; D and trimming were deduced from the DNA. The sample's table shows about 160,000 clones. This receptor was obtained from a woman in her forties or fifties in good health and CMV-seronegative. Sequenced: PBMCs.

The CDR3 loop is CASSLGRGGADYEQYF. The DNA for the CDR3 is TGTGCCAGCAGCCTAGGACGGGGGGGGGCCGACTACGAGCAGTACTTC. The chain couples TRBV6-6 to TRBJ2-7, with TRBD2 matching over 8 bases. Trimming took 6 bases from V and 3 from J; bases not matched to a gene: 13. CDR3 length: 16 residues. Germline V gene lookup returns CDR1 MNHNY and CDR2 SVGAGI (reference sequence).